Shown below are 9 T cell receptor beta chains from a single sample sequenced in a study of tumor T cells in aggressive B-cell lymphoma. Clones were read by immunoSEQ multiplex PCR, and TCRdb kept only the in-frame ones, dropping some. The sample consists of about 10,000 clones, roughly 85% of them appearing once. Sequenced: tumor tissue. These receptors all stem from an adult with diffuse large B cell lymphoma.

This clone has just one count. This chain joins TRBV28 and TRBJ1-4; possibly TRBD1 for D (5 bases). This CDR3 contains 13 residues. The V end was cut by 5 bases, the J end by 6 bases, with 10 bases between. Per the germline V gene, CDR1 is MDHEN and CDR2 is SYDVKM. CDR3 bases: TGTGCCAGCAGTGTTACAGGTTATGAAAAACTGTTTTTT. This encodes CASSVTGYEKLFF.

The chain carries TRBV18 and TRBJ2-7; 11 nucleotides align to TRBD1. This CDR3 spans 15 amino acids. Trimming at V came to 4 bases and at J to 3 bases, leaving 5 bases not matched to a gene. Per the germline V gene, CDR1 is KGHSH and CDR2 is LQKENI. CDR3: CASSHPGQGVYEQYF. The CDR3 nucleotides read TGTGCCAGCTCACACCCGGGACAGGGGGTCTACGAGCAGTACTTC. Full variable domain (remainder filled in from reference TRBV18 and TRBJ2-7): NAGVMQNPRHLVRRRGQEARLRCSPMKGHSHVYWYRQLPEEGLKFMVYLQKENIIDESGMPKERFSAEFPKEGPSILRIQQVVRGDSAAYFCASSHPGQGVYEQYFGPGTRLTVT.

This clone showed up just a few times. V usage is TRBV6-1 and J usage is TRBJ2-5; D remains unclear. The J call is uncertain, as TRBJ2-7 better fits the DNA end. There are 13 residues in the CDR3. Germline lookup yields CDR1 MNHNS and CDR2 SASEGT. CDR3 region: CASSERPAYEQYF. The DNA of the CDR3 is TGTGCCAGCAGTGAGAGGCCAGCCTACGAGCAGTACTTC.

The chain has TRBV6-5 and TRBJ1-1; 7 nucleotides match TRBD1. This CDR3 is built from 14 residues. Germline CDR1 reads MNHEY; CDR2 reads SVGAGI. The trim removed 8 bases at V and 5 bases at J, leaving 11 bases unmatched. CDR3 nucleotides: TGTGCCAGCCTCAGGGGGTCCCTGGGAACTGAAGCTTTCTTT. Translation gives CASLRGSLGTEAFF.

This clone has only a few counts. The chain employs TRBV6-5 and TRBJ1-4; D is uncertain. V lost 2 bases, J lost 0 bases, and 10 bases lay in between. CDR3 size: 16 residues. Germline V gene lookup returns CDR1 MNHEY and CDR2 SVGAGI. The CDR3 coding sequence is TGTGCCAGCAGTTACGCCCCGGGTGCAACTAATGAAAAACTGTTTTTT. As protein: CASSYAPGATNEKLFF.

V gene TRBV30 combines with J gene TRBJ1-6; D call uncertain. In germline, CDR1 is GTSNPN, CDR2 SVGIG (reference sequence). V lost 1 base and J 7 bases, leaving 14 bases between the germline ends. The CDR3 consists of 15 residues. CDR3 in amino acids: CAWSGQIAGNSPLHF. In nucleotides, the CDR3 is TGTGCCTGGAGTGGTCAAATAGCTGGGAATTCACCCCTCCACTTT.

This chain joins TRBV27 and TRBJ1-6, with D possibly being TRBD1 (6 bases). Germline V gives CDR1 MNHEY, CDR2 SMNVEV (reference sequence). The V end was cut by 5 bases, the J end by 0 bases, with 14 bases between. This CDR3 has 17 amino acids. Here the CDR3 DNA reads TGTGCCAGCAGTCCGACCACAGGGAGCTCCTATAATTCACCCCTCCACTTT. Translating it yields CASSPTTGSSYNSPLHF.

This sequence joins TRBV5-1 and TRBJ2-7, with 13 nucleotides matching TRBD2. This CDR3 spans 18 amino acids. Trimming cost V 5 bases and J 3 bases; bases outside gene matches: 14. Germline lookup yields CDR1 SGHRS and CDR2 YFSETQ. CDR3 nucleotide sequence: TGCGCCAGCAGTTCCGGGACTAGCGGGGTGAGGGTGATCTACGAGCAGTACTTC. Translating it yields CASSSGTSGVRVIYEQYF.

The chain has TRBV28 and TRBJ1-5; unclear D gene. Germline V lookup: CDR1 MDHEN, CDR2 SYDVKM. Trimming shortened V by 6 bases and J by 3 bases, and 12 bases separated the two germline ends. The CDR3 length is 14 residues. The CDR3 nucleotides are TGTGCCAGCAGCAGCGGAGGAACCAATCAGCCCCAGCATTTT. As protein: CASSSGGTNQPQHF.